This TCR beta chain comes out of a study of identical twins. Study-wide findings and caveats: Models predicted too little out-of-frame TCR alpha sharing in monozygotic twins.

As to this clonotype: Its antigen is as yet unknown.

TCRdb passed the 5' RACE reads through MiXCR, listing each CDR3 protein once. Of about 520,000 distinct CDR3 sequences in the sample, about 20% were seen once. Trimming shortened V by 3 bases and J by 5 bases, and 8 bases separated the two germline ends. CDR1 is DFQATT, CDR2 SNEGSKA, per germline (reference sequence). This CDR3 has 11 amino acids. This same sample was also taken into another study, of T cells expressing NK-cell markers. From that study: An anti-gamma-delta TCR antibody restricted sorting to alpha-beta TCR T cells in several experiments. HCMV specificity was not established for the expanded NKG2C+ T cell clones.

This TCR derives from a woman younger than 35 in good health. This rearrangement joins TRBV20-1 to TRBJ2-7; D might be TRBD2 (5 bases). Material: CD4+ T cells sorted from blood. This chain's CDR3 is CSASGIHEQYF. As DNA, the CDR3 is TGCAGTGCTAGCGGGATCCACGAGCAGTACTTC.